Listed below are T cell receptor beta chains from one sample, sequenced in a study of OX40 agonist ivuxolimab in advanced cancers. Using immunoSEQ multiplex PCR, the repertoire was profiled, and TCRdb retains in-frame clones only, with some absent. The table shows roughly 80,000 clones, with 93% occurring only once. Specimen: CD4+ or CD8+ T cells sorted from blood, collected in a trial of the OX40 agonist ivuxolimab. These TCRs come from an adult with an advanced solid tumor such as melanoma, head and neck, liver or kidney cancer. Each CDR3 is given with its conserved first and last residue. D genes are given only for firm matches. Expanded clones are given a class, and other clones once, few, many or no size at all.

D gene,clone size,V gene,CDR3 length,J gene,CDR3 protein,CDR3 DNA
NA,NA,TRBV4-1,14,TRBJ2-7,CASSHGLQGTEQYF,TGCGCCAGCAGCCACGGCCTACAGGGAACCGAGCAGTACTTC
NA,NA,TRBV13,14,TRBJ2-1,CASSPSERGNEQFF,TGTGCCAGCAGCCCATCCGAGAGGGGCAATGAGCAGTTCTTC
NA,NA,TRBV9,12,TRBJ2-5,CASRGQSETQYF,TGTGCCAGCAGAGGACAGTCGGAGACCCAGTACTTC
TRBD2,NA,TRBV5-1,14,TRBJ2-1,CASSYTGTRNEQFF,TGCGCCAGCAGCTACACCGGGACTAGAAATGAGCAGTTCTTC
TRBD2,NA,TRBV27,15,TRBJ2-1,CASSLGGGLYNEQFF,TGTGCCAGCAGTTTAGGCGGGGGACTCTACAATGAGCAGTTCTTC
NA,NA,TRBV7-7,17,TRBJ2-2,CASSLSPDRANTGELFF,TGTGCTAGCAGCTTATCCCCTGACAGAGCGAACACCGGGGAGCTGTTTTTT
TRBD2,NA,TRBV11-2,14,TRBJ2-1,CASSFWREHNEQFF,TGTGCCAGCAGCTTTTGGCGGGAGCACAATGAGCAGTTCTTC
TRBD1,once,TRBV27,18,TRBJ2-3,CASSLSRESGGGTDTQYF,TGTGCCAGCAGTTTAAGCAGAGAGTCAGGGGGTGGAACAGATACGCAGTATTTT
NA,NA,TRBV5-8,13,TRBJ1-2,CASSLVAGDGYTF,TGTGCCAGCAGCTTGGTTGCAGGGGACGGCTACACCTTC
NA,few,TRBV7-2,13,TRBJ1-5,CASSLVTGGPQHF,TGTGCCAGCAGCTTAGTGACGGGGGGGCCCCAGCATTTT
NA,NA,TRBV9,16,TRBJ2-2,CASSNGRGRNTGELFF,TGTGCCAGCAGCAACGGGAGAGGGAGGAACACCGGGGAGCTGTTTTTT
NA,NA,TRBV5-6,15,TRBJ2-7,CASSLSWTETYEQYF,TGTGCCAGCAGCTTAAGTTGGACAGAAACCTACGAGCAGTACTTC
TRBD1,medium-sized,TRBV27,19,TRBJ2-6,CASSLSEGQAGAGANVLTF,TGTGCCAGCAGTTTAAGTGAAGGACAGGCCGGGGCTGGGGCCAACGTCCTGACTTTC
TRBD2,NA,TRBV5-1,16,TRBJ2-7,CASSLGGRTAAYEQYF,TGCGCCAGCAGCTTGGGCGGGAGGACAGCGGCCTACGAGCAGTACTTC
NA,once,TRBV27,15,TRBJ2-7,CASSLVRGGPYEQYF,TGTGCCAGCAGTTTAGTGCGGGGCGGCCCCTACGAGCAGTACTTC
TRBD2,once,TRBV7-8,16,TRBJ2-7,CASSLALAGGGSEQYF,TGTGCCAGCAGCTTAGCCTTAGCGGGAGGGGGAAGCGAGCAGTACTTC
TRBD2,NA,TRBV11-3,16,TRBJ2-1,CASSLGGGSSYNEQFF,TGTGCCAGCAGCTTAGGAGGCGGGAGCTCCTACAATGAGCAGTTCTTC
TRBD1,NA,TRBV6-1,11,TRBJ1-2,CVVQGAPGYTF,TGTGTCGTTCAGGGGGCGCCTGGCTACACCTTC
NA,NA,TRBV7-8,13,TRBJ1-1,CASSSSRGTEAFF,TGTGCCAGCAGCTCTTCCCGGGGGACTGAAGCTTTCTTT
NA,few,TRBV7-9,15,TRBJ1-4,CASSSRTATNEKLFF,TGTGCCAGCAGCTCGCGGACGGCAACTAATGAAAAACTGTTTTTT
TRBD2,NA,TRBV2,16,TRBJ2-2,CASRESGGALDGELFF,TGTGCCAGCAGGGAGAGCGGGGGGGCCCTTGACGGGGAGCTGTTTTTT
TRBD2,NA,TRBV2,13,TRBJ2-1,CASRAPGGDEQFF,TGTGCCAGCCGGGCGCCTGGGGGGGATGAGCAGTTCTTC
NA,NA,TRBV6-6,13,TRBJ1-1,CAANHIMNTEAFF,TGTGCCGCAAACCATATTATGAACACTGAAGCTTTCTTT
TRBD2,NA,TRBV5-4,16,TRBJ2-2,CASSLIERGNTGELFF,TGTGCCAGCAGCTTGATCGAGCGGGGTAACACCGGGGAGCTGTTTTTT
NA,NA,TRBV12-2,11,TRBJ1-1,CASLHGSEAFF,TGTGCAAGCCTTCACGGCAGTGAAGCTTTCTTT
TRBD1,NA,TRBV15,14,TRBJ2-3,CATSADRGTDTQYF,TGTGCCACCAGCGCGGACAGGGGAACAGATACGCAGTATTTT
NA,once,TRBV7-9,14,TRBJ2-1,CASSPTDIASEQFF,TGTGCCAGCAGCCCTACCGATATAGCAAGTGAGCAGTTCTTC
NA,NA,TRBV4-3,15,TRBJ1-4,CASSQEEGTNEKLFF,TGCGCCAGCAGCCAAGAGGAGGGAACTAATGAAAAACTGTTTTTT
TRBD2,once,TRBV4-1,15,TRBJ2-5,CASSHPPSGQETQYF,TGCGCCAGCAGCCACCCCCCTAGCGGTCAAGAGACCCAGTACTTC
NA,NA,TRBV27,15,TRBJ2-5,CASSSRQGGVETQYF,TGTGCCAGCAGTTCCCGACAGGGAGGTGTGGAGACCCAGTACTTC
NA,NA,TRBV13,14,TRBJ2-7,CASSLAHRVYEQYF,TGTGCCAGCAGCTTAGCCCACAGGGTCTACGAGCAGTACTTC
NA,NA,TRBV7-9,16,TRBJ2-4,CASSLELAGVGDIQYF,TGTGCCAGCAGCTTAGAACTAGCAGGTGTGGGGGACATTCAGTACTTC
NA,NA,TRBV2,18,TRBJ2-5,CASSDTGSGGEDEETQYF,TGTGCCAGCAGTGACACAGGGTCGGGGGGAGAAGATGAAGAGACCCAGTACTTC
NA,NA,TRBV28,17,TRBJ1-6,CASSFFRGYSYNSPLHF,TGTGCCAGCAGTTTTTTTAGGGGCTACTCCTATAATTCACCCCTCCACTTT
TRBD1,once,TRBV7-9,13,TRBJ2-7,CASSWTGSYEQYF,TGTGCCAGCAGCTGGACAGGATCCTACGAGCAGTACTTC
TRBD2,NA,TRBV6-1,15,TRBJ2-3,CASSLRGRAEDTQYF,TGTGCCAGCAGTCTGCGCGGGAGGGCCGAAGATACGCAGTATTTT
NA,NA,TRBV27,14,TRBJ2-7,CASSLSTSSYEQYF,TGTGCCAGCAGTTTATCTACGAGCTCCTACGAGCAGTACTTC
TRBD2,NA,TRBV27,13,TRBJ2-7,CASGGGRSDEQYF,TGTGCCAGCGGCGGGGGGCGGTCGGACGAGCAGTACTTC
NA,NA,TRBV6-1,13,TRBJ2-7,CASSVDILYEQYF,TGTGCCAGCAGCGTTGACATCCTCTACGAGCAGTACTTC
TRBD1,NA,TRBV6-5,15,TRBJ2-2,CASSLGTGWTGELFF,TGTGCCAGCAGCCTTGGGACAGGCTGGACCGGGGAGCTGTTTTTT
TRBD1,NA,TRBV27,16,TRBJ2-3,CASSYRGRGGTDTQYF,TGTGCCAGCAGCTACAGGGGGCGAGGAGGCACAGATACGCAGTATTTT
NA,NA,TRBV5-1,13,TRBJ1-2,CASSLIRADGYTF,TGCGCCAGCAGCTTAATTAGGGCCGATGGCTACACCTTC
TRBD2,NA,TRBV19,14,TRBJ2-5,CASSPSGAQETQYF,TGTGCCAGTAGTCCTAGCGGGGCCCAAGAGACCCAGTACTTC
NA,NA,TRBV6-1,15,TRBJ1-4,CASSPRGPTNEKLFF,TGTGCCAGCAGTCCTCGTGGTCCAACTAATGAAAAACTGTTTTTT
NA,NA,TRBV5-6,15,TRBJ2-1,CATHPGPLSYNEQFF,TGTGCCACCCACCCGGGTCCCCTATCCTACAATGAGCAGTTCTTC
NA,once,TRBV4-1,15,TRBJ2-7,CASSQVRGTSYEQYF,TGCGCCAGCAGCCAAGTGAGGGGGACTTCCTACGAGCAGTACTTC
NA,few,TRBV2,13,TRBJ1-1,CASEGTGNTEAFF,TGTGCCAGCGAGGGTACAGGGAACACTGAAGCTTTCTTT
NA,NA,TRBV11-2,16,TRBJ2-5,CASSFPRTAGQETQYF,TGTGCCAGCAGCTTCCCGAGGACTGCGGGTCAAGAGACCCAGTACTTC
NA,once,TRBV9,15,TRBJ2-2,CASSGDGTNTGELFF,TGTGCCAGCAGCGGGGACGGAACTAACACCGGGGAGCTGTTTTTT
NA,NA,TRBV11-2,17,TRBJ2-3,CASSIPSQGSSTDTQYF,TGTGCCAGCAGCATACCATCGCAGGGGAGTAGCACAGATACGCAGTATTTT
NA,NA,TRBV27,15,TRBJ2-5,CASSLSPGLQETQYF,TGTGCCAGCAGTTTATCTCCGGGACTGCAAGAGACCCAGTACTTC
NA,NA,TRBV2,10,TRBJ1-1,CASRASEAFF,TGTGCCAGCCGGGCTTCTGAAGCTTTCTTT
NA,once,TRBV27,13,TRBJ2-1,CASSLWRYNEQFF,TGTGCCAGCAGTTTGTGGAGGTACAATGAGCAGTTCTTC
NA,NA,TRBV4-1,16,TRBJ1-1,CASSAYIMEEDTEAFF,TGCGCCAGCAGCGCCTACATAATGGAGGAAGACACTGAAGCTTTCTTT
NA,NA,TRBV27,14,TRBJ2-7,CASSLARSSYEQYF,TGTGCCAGCAGTTTAGCGCGGAGCTCCTACGAGCAGTACTTC
NA,few,TRBV9,15,TRBJ1-1,CASSPLDSLNTEAFF,TGTGCCAGCAGCCCCCTGGACAGCCTGAACACTGAAGCTTTCTTT
TRBD1,once,TRBV5-6,15,TRBJ2-7,CASSSSGTGAYEQYF,TGTGCCAGCAGCTCCTCCGGGACAGGCGCCTACGAGCAGTACTTC
NA,NA,TRBV19,12,TRBJ1-3,CATQGTGNTIYF,TGTGCCACCCAAGGGACTGGAAACACCATATATTTT
TRBD1,NA,TRBV6-5,15,TRBJ1-1,CASSGEQGTNTEAFF,TGTGCCAGCAGTGGAGAACAGGGGACGAACACTGAAGCTTTCTTT